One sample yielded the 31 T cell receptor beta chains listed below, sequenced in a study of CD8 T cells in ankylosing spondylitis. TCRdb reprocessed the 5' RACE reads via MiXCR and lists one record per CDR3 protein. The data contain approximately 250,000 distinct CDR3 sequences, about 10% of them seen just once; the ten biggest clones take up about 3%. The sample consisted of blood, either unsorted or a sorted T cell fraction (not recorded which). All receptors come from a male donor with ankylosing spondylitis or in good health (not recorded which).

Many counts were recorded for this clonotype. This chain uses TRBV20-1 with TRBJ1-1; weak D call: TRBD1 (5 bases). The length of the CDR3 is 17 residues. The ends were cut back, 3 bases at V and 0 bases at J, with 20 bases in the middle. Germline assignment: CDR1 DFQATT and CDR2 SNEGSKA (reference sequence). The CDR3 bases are TGCAGTGCTAGCGACTATCCCCCGGGGACCATGAACACTGAAGCTTTCTTT. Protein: CSASDYPPGTMNTEAFF.

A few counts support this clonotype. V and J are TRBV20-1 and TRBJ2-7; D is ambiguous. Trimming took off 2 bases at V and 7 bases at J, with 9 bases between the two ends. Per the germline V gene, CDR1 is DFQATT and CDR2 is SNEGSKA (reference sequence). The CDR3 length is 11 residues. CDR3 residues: CSARKVSEQYF. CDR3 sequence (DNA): TGCAGTGCTAGAAAAGTTTCGGAGCAGTACTTC.

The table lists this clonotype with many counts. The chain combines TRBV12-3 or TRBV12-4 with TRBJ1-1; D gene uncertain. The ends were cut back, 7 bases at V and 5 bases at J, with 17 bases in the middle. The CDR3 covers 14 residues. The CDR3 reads CASKQGLLRTEAFF. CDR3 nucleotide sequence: TGTGCCAGCAAGCAAGGCCTCCTTAGGACTGAAGCTTTCTTT.

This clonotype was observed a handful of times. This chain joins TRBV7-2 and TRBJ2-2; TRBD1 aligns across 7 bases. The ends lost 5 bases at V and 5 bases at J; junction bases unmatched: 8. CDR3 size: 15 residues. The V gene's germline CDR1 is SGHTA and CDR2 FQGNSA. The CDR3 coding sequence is TGTGCCAGCAGCCAGACAGGGCCGGGGACCGGGGAGCTGTTTTTT. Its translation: CASSQTGPGTGELFF.

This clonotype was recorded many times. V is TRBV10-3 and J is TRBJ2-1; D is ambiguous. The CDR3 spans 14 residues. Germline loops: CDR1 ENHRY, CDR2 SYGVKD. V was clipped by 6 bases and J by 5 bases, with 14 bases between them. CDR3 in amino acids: CAISRVVRNNEQFF. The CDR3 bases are TGTGCCATCAGCCGAGTCGTTCGAAACAATGAGCAGTTCTTC.

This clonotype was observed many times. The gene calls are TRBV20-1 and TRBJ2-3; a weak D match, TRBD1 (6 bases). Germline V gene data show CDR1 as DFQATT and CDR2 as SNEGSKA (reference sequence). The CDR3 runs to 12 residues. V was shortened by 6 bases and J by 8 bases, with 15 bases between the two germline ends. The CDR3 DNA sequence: TGCAGTGCCCCAGGGGCCCAGGGTACGCAGTATTTT. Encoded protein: CSAPGAQGTQYF.

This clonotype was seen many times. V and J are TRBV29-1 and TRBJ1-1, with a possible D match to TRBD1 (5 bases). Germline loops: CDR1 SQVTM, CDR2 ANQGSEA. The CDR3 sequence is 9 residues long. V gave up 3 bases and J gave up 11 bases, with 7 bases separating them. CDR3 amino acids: CSVDRAAFF. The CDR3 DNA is TGCAGCGTTGACAGGGCCGCTTTCTTT.

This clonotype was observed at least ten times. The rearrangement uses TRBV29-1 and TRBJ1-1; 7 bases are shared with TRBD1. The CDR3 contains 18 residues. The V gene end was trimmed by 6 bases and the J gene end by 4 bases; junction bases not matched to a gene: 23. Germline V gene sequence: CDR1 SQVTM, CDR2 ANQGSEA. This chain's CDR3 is CSVLGTDNPTQRGTEAFF. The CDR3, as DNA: TGCAGCGTACTTGGGACAGACAACCCGACTCAGAGGGGCACTGAAGCTTTCTTT. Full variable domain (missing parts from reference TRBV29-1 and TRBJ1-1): SAVISQKPSRDICQRGTSLTIQCQVDSQVTMMFWYRQQPGQSLTLIATANQGSEATYESGFVIDKFPISRPNLTFSTLTVSNMSPEDSSIYLCSVLGTDNPTQRGTEAFFGQGTRLTVV.

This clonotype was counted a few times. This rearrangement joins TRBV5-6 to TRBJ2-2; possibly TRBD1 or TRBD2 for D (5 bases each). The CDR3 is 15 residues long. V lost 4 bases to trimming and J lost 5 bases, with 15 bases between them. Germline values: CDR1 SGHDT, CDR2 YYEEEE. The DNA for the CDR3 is TGTGCCAGCAGCCCTCCCCAGGGACGGACCGGGGAGCTGTTTTTT. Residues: CASSPPQGRTGELFF.

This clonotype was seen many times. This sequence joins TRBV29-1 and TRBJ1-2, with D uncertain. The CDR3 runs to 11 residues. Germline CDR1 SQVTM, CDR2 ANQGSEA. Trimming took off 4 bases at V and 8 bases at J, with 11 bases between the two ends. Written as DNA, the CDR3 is TGCAGCGTTGGGGCAGATTGGGGCTACACCTTC. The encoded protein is CSVGADWGYTF.

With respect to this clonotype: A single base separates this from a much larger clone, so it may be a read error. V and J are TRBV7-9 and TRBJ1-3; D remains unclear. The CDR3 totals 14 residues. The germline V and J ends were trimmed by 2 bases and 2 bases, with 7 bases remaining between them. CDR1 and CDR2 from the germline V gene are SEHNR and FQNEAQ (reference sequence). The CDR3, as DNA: TGTGCCAGCAGCTTACGGACCACTGGAAACACCATATATTTT. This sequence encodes CASSLRTTGNTIYF.

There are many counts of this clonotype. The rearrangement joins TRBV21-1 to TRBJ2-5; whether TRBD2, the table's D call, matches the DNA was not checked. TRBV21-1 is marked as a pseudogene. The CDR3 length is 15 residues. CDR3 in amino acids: CASSPGVIAEETQYF. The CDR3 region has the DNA TGTGCCAGCAGCCCCGGCGTGATAGCGGAAGAGACCCAGTACTTC.

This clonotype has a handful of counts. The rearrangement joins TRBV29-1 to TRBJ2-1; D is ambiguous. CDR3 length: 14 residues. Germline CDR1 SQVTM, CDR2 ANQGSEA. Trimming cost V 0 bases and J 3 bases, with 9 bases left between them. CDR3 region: CSVEDLDDYNEQFF. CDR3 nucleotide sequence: TGCAGCGTTGAAGATCTTGACGACTACAATGAGCAGTTCTTC.

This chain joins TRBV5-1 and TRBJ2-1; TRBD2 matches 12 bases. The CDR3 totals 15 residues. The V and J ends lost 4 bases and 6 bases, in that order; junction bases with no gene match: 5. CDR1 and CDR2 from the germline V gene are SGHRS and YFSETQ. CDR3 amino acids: CASSATSGSGNEQFF. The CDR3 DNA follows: TGCGCCAGCAGCGCGACTAGCGGGAGTGGCAATGAGCAGTTCTTC.

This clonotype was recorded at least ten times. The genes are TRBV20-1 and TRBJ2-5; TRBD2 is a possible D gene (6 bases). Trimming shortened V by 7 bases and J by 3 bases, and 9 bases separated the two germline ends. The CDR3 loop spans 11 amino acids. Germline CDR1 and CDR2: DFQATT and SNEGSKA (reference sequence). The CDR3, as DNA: TGCAGTGGTTGGACTAAAGAGACCCAGTACTTC. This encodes CSGWTKETQYF.

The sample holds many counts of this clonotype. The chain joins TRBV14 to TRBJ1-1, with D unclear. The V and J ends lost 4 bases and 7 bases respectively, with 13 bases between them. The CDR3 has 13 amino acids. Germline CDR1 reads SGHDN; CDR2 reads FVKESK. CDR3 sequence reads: CASSLWGYGEAFF. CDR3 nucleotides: TGTGCCAGCAGCCTTTGGGGTTACGGTGAAGCTTTCTTT.

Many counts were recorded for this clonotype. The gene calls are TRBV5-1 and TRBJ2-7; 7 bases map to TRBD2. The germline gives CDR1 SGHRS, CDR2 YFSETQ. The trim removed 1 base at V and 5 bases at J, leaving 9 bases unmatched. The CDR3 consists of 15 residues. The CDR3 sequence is CASSLNGGSWDEQYF. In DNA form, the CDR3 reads TGCGCCAGCAGCTTGAATGGCGGGAGCTGGGACGAGCAGTACTTC.

Written as DNA, the CDR3 is TGTGCCAGCAGCTTTAAATCAACGGGAGGGCCCTCTCATGAGCAGTTCTTC. This encodes CASSFKSTGGPSHEQFF. This rearrangement joins TRBV7-9 to TRBJ2-1; 8 bases are a match to TRBD2. The V and J ends lost 3 bases and 8 bases, in that order; junction bases with no gene match: 15. This CDR3 spans 17 amino acids. The germline V gene has CDR1 SEHNR and CDR2 FQNEAQ (reference sequence).

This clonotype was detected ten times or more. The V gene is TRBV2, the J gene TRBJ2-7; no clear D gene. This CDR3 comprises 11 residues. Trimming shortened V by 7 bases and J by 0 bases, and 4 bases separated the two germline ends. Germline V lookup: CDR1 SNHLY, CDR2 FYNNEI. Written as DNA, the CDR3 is TGTGCCAGCACCAGCTCCTACGAGCAGTACTTC. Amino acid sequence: CASTSSYEQYF.

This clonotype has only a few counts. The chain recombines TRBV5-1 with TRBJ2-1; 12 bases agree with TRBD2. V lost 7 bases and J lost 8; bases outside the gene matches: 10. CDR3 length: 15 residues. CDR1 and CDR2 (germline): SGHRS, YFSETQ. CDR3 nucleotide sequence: TGCGCCAGCTGTGAGCTAGCGGGAGGGATGGATGAGCAGTTCTTC. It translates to CASCELAGGMDEQFF.

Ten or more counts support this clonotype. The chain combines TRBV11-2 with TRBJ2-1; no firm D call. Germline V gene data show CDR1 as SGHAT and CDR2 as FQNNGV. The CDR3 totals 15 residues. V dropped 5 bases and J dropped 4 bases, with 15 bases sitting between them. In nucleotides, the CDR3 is TGTGCCAGCAGCCCACCGTTATGGGGTTACAATGAGCAGTTCTTC. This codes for CASSPPLWGYNEQFF.

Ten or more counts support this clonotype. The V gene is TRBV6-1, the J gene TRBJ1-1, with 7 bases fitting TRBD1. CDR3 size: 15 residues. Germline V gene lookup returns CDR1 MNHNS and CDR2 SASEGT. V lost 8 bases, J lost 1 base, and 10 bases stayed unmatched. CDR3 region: CASSQGGGRNTEAFF. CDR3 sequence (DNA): TGTGCCAGCTCCCAAGGGGGCGGGAGGAACACTGAAGCTTTCTTT.

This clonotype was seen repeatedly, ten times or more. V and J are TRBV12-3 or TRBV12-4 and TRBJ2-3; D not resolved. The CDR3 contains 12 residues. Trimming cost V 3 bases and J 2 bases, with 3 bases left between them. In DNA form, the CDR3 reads TGTGCCAGCAGTTTTCCCACAGATACGCAGTATTTT. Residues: CASSFPTDTQYF.

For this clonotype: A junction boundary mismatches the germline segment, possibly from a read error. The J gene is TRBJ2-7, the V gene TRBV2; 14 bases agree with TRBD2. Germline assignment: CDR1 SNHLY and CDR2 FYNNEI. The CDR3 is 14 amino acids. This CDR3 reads CVSTRLAGGGEQYF. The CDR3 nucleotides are TGTGTCAGCACCCGACTAGCGGGAGGGGGCGAGCAGTACTTC.

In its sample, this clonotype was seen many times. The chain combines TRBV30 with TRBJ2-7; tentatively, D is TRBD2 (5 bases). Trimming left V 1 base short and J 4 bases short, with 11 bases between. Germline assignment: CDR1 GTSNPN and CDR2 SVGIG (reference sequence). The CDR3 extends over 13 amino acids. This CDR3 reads CAWSGEIGYEQYF. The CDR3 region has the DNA TGTGCCTGGAGTGGGGAGATAGGATACGAGCAGTACTTC.

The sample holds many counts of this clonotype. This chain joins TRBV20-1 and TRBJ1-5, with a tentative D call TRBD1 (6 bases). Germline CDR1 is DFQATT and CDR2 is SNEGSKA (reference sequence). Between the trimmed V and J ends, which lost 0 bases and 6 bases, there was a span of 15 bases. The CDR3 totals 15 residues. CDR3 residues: CSARDIGGRTQPQHF. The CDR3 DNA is TGCAGTGCTAGAGATATAGGGGGGCGAACTCAGCCCCAGCATTTT.

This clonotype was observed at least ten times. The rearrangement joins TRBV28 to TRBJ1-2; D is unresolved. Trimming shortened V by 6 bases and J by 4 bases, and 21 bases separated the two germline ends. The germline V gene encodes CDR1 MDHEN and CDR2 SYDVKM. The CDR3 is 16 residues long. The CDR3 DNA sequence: TGTGCCAGCAGAACCACCCCGGGGTCTGGTCGCTATGGCTACACCTTC. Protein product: CASRTTPGSGRYGYTF.

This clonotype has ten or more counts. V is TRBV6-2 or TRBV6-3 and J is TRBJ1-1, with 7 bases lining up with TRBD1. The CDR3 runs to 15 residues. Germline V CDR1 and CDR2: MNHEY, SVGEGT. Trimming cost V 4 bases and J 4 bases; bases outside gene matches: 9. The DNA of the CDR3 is TGTGCCAGCAGTTCGACAGGGTATATAGGCACTGAAGCTTTCTTT. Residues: CASSSTGYIGTEAFF.

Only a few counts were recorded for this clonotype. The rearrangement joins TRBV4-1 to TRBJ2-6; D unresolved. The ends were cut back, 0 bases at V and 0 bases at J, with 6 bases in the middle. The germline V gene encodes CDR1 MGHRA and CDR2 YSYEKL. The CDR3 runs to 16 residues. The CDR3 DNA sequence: TGCGCCAGCAGCCAAGAACCGAGCTCTGGGGCCAACGTCCTGACTTTC. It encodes CASSQEPSSGANVLTF.

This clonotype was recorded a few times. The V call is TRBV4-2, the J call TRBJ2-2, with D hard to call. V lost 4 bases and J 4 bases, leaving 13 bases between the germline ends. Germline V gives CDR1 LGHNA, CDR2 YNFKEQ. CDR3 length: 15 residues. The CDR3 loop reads CASSPRVVGTGELFF. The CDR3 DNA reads TGTGCCAGCAGCCCTAGAGTCGTGGGCACCGGGGAGCTGTTTTTT.

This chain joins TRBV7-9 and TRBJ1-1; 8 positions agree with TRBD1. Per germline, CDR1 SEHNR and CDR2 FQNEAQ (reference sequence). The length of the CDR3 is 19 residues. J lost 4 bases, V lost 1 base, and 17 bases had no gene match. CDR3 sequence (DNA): TGTGCCAGCAGCTTAGATAGTGACAGGGGTTTGAGACTGTTCACTGAAGCTTTCTTT. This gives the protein CASSLDSDRGLRLFTEAFF.